The rows below give T cell receptor beta chains drawn from one sample of a study of blood T cell repertoires in COVID-19. Profiling relied on immunoSEQ multiplex PCR, and the TCRdb table lists in-frame clones only, not all of them. The sample includes around 280,000 clones, roughly 80% of them seen just once. The sample taken for sequencing was peripheral blood. All receptors come from a woman in her 50s with active or convalescent COVID-19. CDR3s include the opening cysteine and the closing phenylalanine or tryptophan. Each record gives: clone size, V gene, CDR3 length, D gene, J gene, CDR3 DNA, CDR3 protein. A D gene is named only where the DNA matches it firmly. Clone size is shown for a subset of rows, as once, few, many or a class of expanded clone.

clone size: .
V gene: TRBV27
CDR3 length: 14
D gene: .
J gene: TRBJ1-1
CDR3 DNA: TGTGCCAGCAGTCTGGGCGGGGGAATCACTGAAGCTTTCTTT
CDR3 protein: CASSLGGGITEAFF

clone size: .
V gene: TRBV2
CDR3 length: 15
D gene: TRBD2
J gene: TRBJ2-1
CDR3 DNA: TGTGCCAGCAGTGTGGGACTAGCGGGAGCCAATGAGCAGTTCTTC
CDR3 protein: CASSVGLAGANEQFF

clone size: .
V gene: TRBV5-1
CDR3 length: 14
D gene: .
J gene: TRBJ1-1
CDR3 DNA: TGCGCCAGCAGCTTCAACTGGAGGAACACTGAAGCTTTCTTT
CDR3 protein: CASSFNWRNTEAFF

clone size: few
V gene: TRBV11-3
CDR3 length: 13
D gene: .
J gene: TRBJ2-7
CDR3 DNA: TGTGCCAGCAGCTTAGAGCTTAGTAGCGAGCAGTACTTC
CDR3 protein: CASSLELSSEQYF

clone size: .
V gene: TRBV5-6
CDR3 length: 15
D gene: TRBD1
J gene: TRBJ2-1
CDR3 DNA: TGTGCCAGCAGCTACCGGGACAGGGTATTGGGTGAGCAGTTCTTC
CDR3 protein: CASSYRDRVLGEQFF

clone size: few
V gene: TRBV5-4
CDR3 length: 12
D gene: .
J gene: TRBJ1-2
CDR3 DNA: TGTGCCAGCAGCTTGGGGGCGGGTGGCTACACCTTC
CDR3 protein: CASSLGAGGYTF

clone size: once
V gene: TRBV27
CDR3 length: 14
D gene: TRBD1
J gene: TRBJ1-6
CDR3 DNA: TGTGCCAGCAGTTGGTGGACAGGGGTATCACCCCTCCACTTT
CDR3 protein: CASSWWTGVSPLHF

clone size: .
V gene: TRBV5-5
CDR3 length: 16
D gene: .
J gene: TRBJ2-3
CDR3 DNA: TGTGCCAGCAGCCTGTCCGGGACACCTACCACAGATACGCAGTATTTT
CDR3 protein: CASSLSGTPTTDTQYF

clone size: once
V gene: TRBV5-6
CDR3 length: 13
D gene: .
J gene: TRBJ1-5
CDR3 DNA: TGTGCCAGCAGCTTGTCAGTTGGTCAGCCCCAGCATTTT
CDR3 protein: CASSLSVGQPQHF

clone size: .
V gene: TRBV2
CDR3 length: 14
D gene: .
J gene: TRBJ1-2
CDR3 DNA: TGTGCCAGCAGGGATCGGGGGAATGACTATGGCTACACCTTC
CDR3 protein: CASRDRGNDYGYTF

clone size: once
V gene: TRBV28
CDR3 length: 15
D gene: TRBD1
J gene: TRBJ1-3
CDR3 DNA: TGTGCCAGCAGTTTAGCCAGGGGGACAGGAAACACCATATATTTT
CDR3 protein: CASSLARGTGNTIYF

clone size: .
V gene: TRBV5-1
CDR3 length: 16
D gene: TRBD1
J gene: TRBJ2-5
CDR3 DNA: TGCGCCAGCAGCTTGATGACGGGACAGTACCAAGAGACCCAGTACTTC
CDR3 protein: CASSLMTGQYQETQYF

clone size: .
V gene: TRBV11-2
CDR3 length: 18
D gene: .
J gene: TRBJ1-4
CDR3 DNA: TGTGCCAGCAGCTTAGTCGGTATATGGGGGCCAACTAATGAAAAACTGTTTTTT
CDR3 protein: CASSLVGIWGPTNEKLFF

clone size: .
V gene: TRBV6-5
CDR3 length: 15
D gene: .
J gene: TRBJ1-4
CDR3 DNA: TGTGCCAGCACCCCGACAGGCTCAACTAATGAAAAACTGTTTTTT
CDR3 protein: CASTPTGSTNEKLFF

clone size: .
V gene: TRBV6-1
CDR3 length: 16
D gene: TRBD1
J gene: TRBJ1-1
CDR3 DNA: TGTGCCAGCAGTGTACTGACAGGGGGCGACAACACTGAAGCTTTCTTT
CDR3 protein: CASSVLTGGDNTEAFF

clone size: .
V gene: TRBV28
CDR3 length: 14
D gene: .
J gene: TRBJ2-3
CDR3 DNA: TGTGCCAGCAGCCCCGGGGGAAACACAGATACGCAGTATTTT
CDR3 protein: CASSPGGNTDTQYF

clone size: .
V gene: TRBV15
CDR3 length: 13
D gene: .
J gene: TRBJ1-1
CDR3 DNA: TGTGCCACCAGCCCGCGGCTAGACACTGAAGCTTTCTTT
CDR3 protein: CATSPRLDTEAFF

clone size: .
V gene: TRBV29-1
CDR3 length: 13
D gene: .
J gene: TRBJ2-1
CDR3 DNA: TGCAGCGGAAACAGGGATACCTACAATGAGCAGTTCTTC
CDR3 protein: CSGNRDTYNEQFF

clone size: .
V gene: TRBV19
CDR3 length: 15
D gene: TRBD1
J gene: TRBJ1-5
CDR3 DNA: TGTGCCAGTAGTATCGATCAGGGGGCATATCAGCCCCAGCATTTT
CDR3 protein: CASSIDQGAYQPQHF

clone size: .
V gene: TRBV30
CDR3 length: 19
D gene: TRBD2
J gene: TRBJ2-7
CDR3 DNA: TGTGCCTGGAGTGTCCCCCCTCCGTTTCTAGCGGGAGCTTGGGGCGAGCAGTACTTC
CDR3 protein: CAWSVPPPFLAGAWGEQYF

clone size: .
V gene: TRBV4-1
CDR3 length: 15
D gene: TRBD1
J gene: TRBJ2-1
CDR3 DNA: TGCGCCAGCAGTACACGGACAGGGAGGTACAATGAGCAGTTCTTC
CDR3 protein: CASSTRTGRYNEQFF

clone size: .
V gene: TRBV2
CDR3 length: 15
D gene: TRBD2
J gene: TRBJ2-3
CDR3 DNA: TGTGCCAGCAGTGAAAGCGGGAGGGCCGTAGATACGCAGTATTTT
CDR3 protein: CASSESGRAVDTQYF

clone size: once
V gene: TRBV5-4
CDR3 length: 14
D gene: .
J gene: TRBJ2-5
CDR3 DNA: TGTGCCAGCAGCTTGGGGCCAGTCCAAGAGACCCAGTACTTC
CDR3 protein: CASSLGPVQETQYF

clone size: once
V gene: TRBV27
CDR3 length: 18
D gene: TRBD2
J gene: TRBJ2-2
CDR3 DNA: TGTGCCAGCAGTTTATCGTATCCGGGAGGGTCCTACACCGGGGAGCTGTTTTTT
CDR3 protein: CASSLSYPGGSYTGELFF

clone size: .
V gene: TRBV5-6
CDR3 length: 13
D gene: .
J gene: TRBJ1-2
CDR3 DNA: TGTGCCAGCAGCTTGAGATCGGCGGTTGGCTACACCTTC
CDR3 protein: CASSLRSAVGYTF